These 19 T cell receptor beta chains were all obtained from the same sample, sequenced in a study of CD4 T cells in relation to SARS-CoV-2 and coronaviruses. Measured with immunoSEQ multiplex PCR; TCRdb has only the in-frame clones, and not every one. The data hold 20,000 or so clones, with less than 85% observed a single time. CD4+ T cells from unexposed donors were obtained before the COVID-19 pandemic (2011-2018). Isolation of CD4+ T cells took place after roughly nine days in culture. Antigen specificity for these receptors is unknown. Material for sequencing was CD4+ T cells from PBMCs, cultured in vitro. Receptors originate from a human donor in good health.

The rearrangement links TRBV18 to TRBJ1-1; 10 bases are shared with TRBD1. The V gene end was trimmed by 4 bases and the J gene end by 7 bases; junction bases not matched to a gene: 3. The CDR3 runs to 13 residues. CDR1 and CDR2 from the germline V gene are KGHSH and LQKENI. The CDR3 spells CASSRGQGFEAFF. CDR3 DNA sequence: TGTGCCAGCTCACGGGGACAGGGGTTTGAAGCTTTCTTT.

This clone was seen just once. The chain joins TRBV24-1 to TRBJ2-4; D is uncertain. V was cut by 5 bases and J by 3 bases, with 7 bases left in between. The V gene's germline CDR1 is KGHDR and CDR2 SFDVKD. This CDR3 is built from 13 residues. The CDR3 DNA sequence: TGTGCCACCAGTGTAGGTGACAAAAACATTCAGTACTTC. This translates into CATSVGDKNIQYF.

The sample holds a few counts of this clone. The rearrangement uses TRBV5-1 and TRBJ2-1; no definite D call. The CDR3 spans 16 residues. V was pared by 0 bases and J by 3 bases, with 13 bases between. Germline-derived CDR1 and CDR2 are SGHRS and YFSETQ. The CDR3 is CASSLEGANLYNEQFF. CDR3 bases: TGCGCCAGCAGCTTGGAAGGTGCGAACCTCTACAATGAGCAGTTCTTC.

The chain joins TRBV25-1 to TRBJ2-3, with D possibly matching TRBD2 (5 bases). The germline V gene encodes CDR1 MGHDK and CDR2 SYGVNS. The CDR3 contains 17 residues. Trimming took 5 bases from V and 4 from J, leaving 22 bases between them. CDR3 DNA sequence: TGTGCCAGCAGTCCCACCCTCAGCTGGGGTAGCGCAGATACGCAGTATTTT. Residues: CASSPTLSWGSADTQYF.

The chain recombines TRBV2 with TRBJ2-1, with 12 bases identical to TRBD2. The CDR3 is made up of 15 amino acids. CDR1 SNHLY and CDR2 FYNNEI come from the germline V gene. The trim removed 5 bases at V and 2 bases at J, leaving 1 base unmatched. The CDR3 coding sequence is TGTGCCAGCAGTAGACTAGCGGGGGCCTACAATGAGCAGTTCTTC. This codes for CASSRLAGAYNEQFF.

The rearrangement uses TRBV5-4 and TRBJ2-5; perhaps TRBD2 as D (5 bases). The germline CDR1 and CDR2 sequences are SGHNT and YYREEE (reference sequence). This CDR3 has 12 residues. With 4 bases removed from V and 3 bases from J, the gap between germline ends came to 7 bases. The DNA of the CDR3 is TGTGCCAGCAGCCGGGATAAAGAGACCCAGTACTTC. The encoded protein is CASSRDKETQYF.

The chain combines TRBV9 with TRBJ2-5, with TRBD1 matching 8 bases. Germline trimming cut 1 base from V and 4 bases from J; bases unmatched to any gene: 6. Germline lookup yields CDR1 SGDLS and CDR2 YYNGEE. This CDR3 is built from 15 residues. The chain's CDR3 is CASSVQGAVLETQYF. The CDR3 DNA reads as TGTGCCAGCAGCGTACAGGGGGCAGTTCTAGAGACCCAGTACTTC. Full variable domain (outside the CDR3, taken from reference TRBV9 and TRBJ2-5): DSGVTQTPKHLITATGQRVTLRCSPRSGDLSVYWYQQSLDQGLQFLIQYYNGEERAKGNILERFSAQQFPDLHSELNLSSLELGDSALYFCASSVQGAVLETQYFGPGTRLLVL.

This clone was observed a handful of times. The chain combines TRBV6-6 with TRBJ2-7; tentative D call: TRBD1 (6 bases). This CDR3 comprises 14 residues. Germline lookup yields CDR1 MNHNY and CDR2 SVGAGI (reference sequence). V dropped 4 bases and J dropped 6 bases, with 16 bases sitting between them. CDR3 sequence: CASSLTGEGGEQYF. The CDR3 DNA reads as TGTGCCAGCAGTTTAACCGGGGAAGGGGGCGAGCAGTACTTC.

This chain links TRBV5-6 with TRBJ1-2, with no clear D. Germline V lookup: CDR1 SGHDT, CDR2 YYEEEE. The CDR3 has 15 amino acids. The V end was cut by 0 bases, the J end by 4 bases, with 13 bases between. The CDR3 sequence is CASSLAGTDLYGYTF. In DNA form, the CDR3 reads TGTGCCAGCAGCTTGGCCGGAACGGACCTCTATGGCTACACCTTC.

This clone was found a few times. This chain connects TRBV6-5 to TRBJ2-5, with 8 bases lining up with TRBD2. The V gene end was trimmed by 8 bases and the J gene end by 1 base; junction bases not matched to a gene: 6. The CDR3 length is 14 residues. Germline CDR1 and CDR2: MNHEY and SVGAGI. CDR3: CASSRTSPQETQYF. CDR3 DNA sequence: TGTGCCAGCTCGCGGACTAGCCCCCAAGAGACCCAGTACTTC.

This clone was seen a single time. The chain has TRBV11-2 and TRBJ1-1; the D is unclear. The CDR3 contains 13 residues. V shed 0 bases and J shed 5 bases, with 7 bases lying between them. Germline CDR1 reads SGHAT; CDR2 reads FQNNGV. CDR3 residues: CASSLDHQTEAFF. The CDR3 DNA is TGTGCCAGCAGCTTAGATCACCAGACTGAAGCTTTCTTT.

This chain uses TRBV4-1 with TRBJ2-3; 8 bases are shared with TRBD2. Germline CDR1 and CDR2: MGHRA and YSYEKL. This CDR3 spans 17 amino acids. V lost 4 bases, J lost 1 base, and 10 bases stayed unmatched. For the CDR3, the DNA is TGCGCCAGCAGCCTCGGGTACACTAGCGGACGCACAGATACGCAGTATTTT. This codes for CASSLGYTSGRTDTQYF.

The V gene is TRBV30, the J gene TRBJ2-5; 10 nucleotides line up with TRBD2. Germline loops: CDR1 GTSNPN, CDR2 SVGIG (reference sequence). The CDR3 contains 16 residues. V shed 0 bases, J shed 7 bases, and the junction held 11 bases outside the gene matches. The CDR3 DNA is TGTGCCTGGAGTGTACCAGGGGCTAGCGGGAGTGGGACCCAGTACTTC. This gives the protein CAWSVPGASGSGTQYF.

The chain combines TRBV5-1 with TRBJ2-7, with 9 positions matching TRBD2. This CDR3 comprises 13 residues. Unmatched junction bases numbered 1, after V lost 4 bases and J lost 2 bases. In germline, CDR1 is SGHRS, CDR2 YFSETQ. Here the CDR3 DNA reads TGCGCCAGCAGCGTAGCGGGGGCCTACGAGCAGTACTTC. Translated: CASSVAGAYEQYF. Using reference TRBV5-1 and TRBJ2-7 for the parts outside the CDR3, the full variable domain is KAGVTQTPRYLIKTRGQQVTLSCSPISGHRSVSWYQQTPGQGLQFLFEYFSETQRNKGNFPGRFSGRQFSNSRSEMNVSTLELGDSALYLCASSVAGAYEQYFGPGTRLTVT.

The chain uses TRBV4-1 and TRBJ2-7, with 7 positions matching TRBD2. Per germline, CDR1 MGHRA and CDR2 YSYEKL. CDR3 length equals 16 residues. J gave up 3 bases and V 4 bases, and 12 bases lay outside the gene matches. The CDR3 sequence is CASSLRHGAGLYEQYF. The DNA for the CDR3 is TGCGCCAGCAGCCTCCGGCACGGAGCGGGACTCTACGAGCAGTACTTC.

The CDR3 nucleotides are TGTGCCGGCAACAGGGTAATGGACACCGGGGAGCTGTTTTTT. Its translation is CAGNRVMDTGELFF. The chain uses TRBV2 and TRBJ2-2; maybe TRBD1 (6 bases). This CDR3 region has 14 residues. Deletions cut 11 bases from V and 3 bases from J, with 16 bases between. Germline V gene sequence: CDR1 SNHLY, CDR2 FYNNEI. Based on the CDR3 plus reference TRBV2 and TRBJ2-2, the full variable domain is EPEVTQTPSHQVTQMGQEVILRCVPISNHLYFYWYRQILGQKVEFLVSFYNNEISEKSEIFDDQFSVERPDGSNFTLKIRSTKLEDSAMYFCAGNRVMDTGELFFGEGSRLTVL.

This chain links TRBV2 with TRBJ2-1; 13 bases are shared with TRBD2. Unmatched junction bases numbered 4, after V lost 4 bases and J lost 7 bases. Germline values: CDR1 SNHLY, CDR2 FYNNEI. This CDR3 has 15 amino acids. CDR3 DNA sequence: TGTGCCAGCAGTGGGACTAGCGGGAGAGGAAATGAGCAGTTCTTC. The encoded protein is CASSGTSGRGNEQFF.

J is TRBJ1-1 and V is TRBV27; D may be TRBD1 (6 bases). Trimming cost V 3 bases and J 5 bases, with 16 bases left between them. There are 15 residues in the CDR3. Per germline, CDR1 MNHEY and CDR2 SMNVEV (reference sequence). The CDR3 nucleotides read TGTGCCAGCAGTTTCGATGTAGGGGGGGGGACTGAAGCTTTCTTT. It is translated as CASSFDVGGGTEAFF.

The chain recombines TRBV9 with TRBJ1-2; 12 bases align to TRBD1. The CDR3 is 18 amino acids. Germline CDR1 reads SGDLS; CDR2 reads YYNGEE. Unmatched junction bases numbered 14, after V lost 3 bases and J lost 5 bases. CDR3 amino acids: CASSDRTGTGGSRYGYTF. CDR3 nucleotides: TGTGCCAGCAGCGACCGGACCGGGACAGGGGGCTCTCGGTATGGCTACACCTTC. The whole variable domain, remainder taken from reference TRBV9 and TRBJ1-2, is DSGVTQTPKHLITATGQRVTLRCSPRSGDLSVYWYQQSLDQGLQFLIQYYNGEERAKGNILERFSAQQFPDLHSELNLSSLELGDSALYFCASSDRTGTGGSRYGYTFGSGTRLTVV.